These T cell receptor beta chains were read from a single sample in a study of cytomegalovirus exposure and HLA in healthy donors. Data came from immunoSEQ multiplex PCR; TCRdb stores just in-frame clones and leaves some out. The sample records 160,000 or so clones, 80% to 85% being singletons. Sequenced sample: PBMCs. Receptors originate from a male donor in good health and CMV-seropositive. The CDR3 runs from the conserved cysteine through the conserved F or W. The D gene is left open where the match is weak. Size is omitted from some rows. Given values are once, few, many or a class for expanded clones.

len: 13
v_gene: TRBV6-5
abundance: .
d_gene: .
j_gene: TRBJ2-7
CDR3nt: TGTGCCAGCAGTTACGGCAACCCCTACGAGCAGTACTTC
CDR3aa: CASSYGNPYEQYF

len: 13
v_gene: TRBV11-2
abundance: once
d_gene: .
j_gene: TRBJ1-1
CDR3nt: TGTGCCAGCAGCCCGACAGATACCTCTGAAGCTTTCTTT
CDR3aa: CASSPTDTSEAFF

len: 13
v_gene: TRBV19
abundance: .
d_gene: .
j_gene: TRBJ2-1
CDR3nt: TGTGCCAGTAGTCCTAGGACAGTGAATGAGCAGTTCTTC
CDR3aa: CASSPRTVNEQFF

len: 16
v_gene: TRBV5-1
abundance: few
d_gene: TRBD2
j_gene: TRBJ2-3
CDR3nt: TGCGCCAGCAGCTTTCCGGGACTAGCGGGCACAGATACGCAGTATTTT
CDR3aa: CASSFPGLAGTDTQYF

len: 13
v_gene: TRBV11-3
abundance: few
d_gene: .
j_gene: TRBJ2-5
CDR3nt: TGTGCCAGCACCGCGGGGCCGCAGGAGACCCAGTACTTC
CDR3aa: CASTAGPQETQYF

len: 16
v_gene: TRBV4-1
abundance: .
d_gene: .
j_gene: TRBJ2-2
CDR3nt: TGCGCCAGCAGACCACCGGGACAAGGCGGCACCGGGGAGCTGTTTTTT
CDR3aa: CASRPPGQGGTGELFF

len: 13
v_gene: TRBV6-6
abundance: .
d_gene: TRBD2
j_gene: TRBJ2-2
CDR3nt: TGTGCCAGCGGGACTAGTTACACCGGGGAGCTGTTTTTT
CDR3aa: CASGTSYTGELFF

len: 13
v_gene: TRBV19
abundance: .
d_gene: .
j_gene: TRBJ2-5
CDR3nt: TGTGCCAGTAGTAGACAGTCCCAAGAGACCCAGTACTTC
CDR3aa: CASSRQSQETQYF

len: 13
v_gene: TRBV5-8
abundance: .
d_gene: .
j_gene: TRBJ1-1
CDR3nt: TGTGCCAGCAGCGTGGAACTAGGTGTAGGGGCTTTCTTT
CDR3aa: CASSVELGVGAFF

len: 15
v_gene: TRBV19
abundance: .
d_gene: TRBD2
j_gene: TRBJ2-7
CDR3nt: TGTGCCAGTAGCCGAGCAGATGCGGGAGGGTACGAGCAGTACTTC
CDR3aa: CASSRADAGGYEQYF

len: 17
v_gene: TRBV5-1
abundance: .
d_gene: TRBD2
j_gene: TRBJ2-7
CDR3nt: TGCGCCAGCAGCACCCTGCCGGGACTAGCGGGGGAGTACGAGCAGTACTTC
CDR3aa: CASSTLPGLAGEYEQYF

len: 13
v_gene: TRBV11-2
abundance: few
d_gene: TRBD1
j_gene: TRBJ1-1
CDR3nt: TGTGCCAGCAGCCCCACAGGGGGCACTGAAGCTTTCTTT
CDR3aa: CASSPTGGTEAFF

len: 14
v_gene: TRBV6-1
abundance: .
d_gene: .
j_gene: TRBJ1-2
CDR3nt: TGTGCCAGCACCGAAATGCGGCTGCTCTATGGCTACACCTTC
CDR3aa: CASTEMRLLYGYTF

len: 13
v_gene: TRBV7-9
abundance: .
d_gene: TRBD2
j_gene: TRBJ2-1
CDR3nt: TGTGCCAGCAGCTCCCTTGGCGGGAGTGAGCAGTTCTTC
CDR3aa: CASSSLGGSEQFF

len: 14
v_gene: TRBV6-5
abundance: .
d_gene: .
j_gene: TRBJ2-3
CDR3nt: TGTGCCAGCAGGCAGAGTGGGGCAACAGATACGCAGTATTTT
CDR3aa: CASRQSGATDTQYF

len: 14
v_gene: TRBV4-3
abundance: few
d_gene: .
j_gene: TRBJ1-2
CDR3nt: TGCGCCAGCAGCCCCCCGGGGGTAAACTATGGCTACACCTTC
CDR3aa: CASSPPGVNYGYTF

len: 15
v_gene: TRBV6-6
abundance: once
d_gene: .
j_gene: TRBJ2-5
CDR3nt: TGTGCCAGCAGTTACGCGGCGGGGGCGGGGGAGACCCAGTACTTC
CDR3aa: CASSYAAGAGETQYF

len: 16
v_gene: TRBV7-2
abundance: .
d_gene: .
j_gene: TRBJ1-4
CDR3nt: TGTGCCAGCAGCTTAGGTCAGAGGTCAACTAATGAAAAACTGTTTTTT
CDR3aa: CASSLGQRSTNEKLFF

len: 16
v_gene: TRBV11-2
abundance: .
d_gene: TRBD2
j_gene: TRBJ2-3
CDR3nt: TGTGCCAGCAGCTTAGGAGCGGGAGGGAGCACAGATACGCAGTATTTT
CDR3aa: CASSLGAGGSTDTQYF

len: 17
v_gene: TRBV11-2
abundance: .
d_gene: TRBD1
j_gene: TRBJ1-4
CDR3nt: TGTGCCAGCAGCCCGACAGGGGATTCTGCAACTAATGAAAAACTGTTTTTT
CDR3aa: CASSPTGDSATNEKLFF

len: 13
v_gene: TRBV4-1
abundance: .
d_gene: .
j_gene: TRBJ2-7
CDR3nt: TGCGCCAGCAGTTCGACAGGACACTACGAGCAGTACTTC
CDR3aa: CASSSTGHYEQYF

len: 14
v_gene: TRBV7-6
abundance: .
d_gene: TRBD1
j_gene: TRBJ1-2
CDR3nt: TGTGCCAGCAGCCCTTCAGGGACAGGGAGAGGCTACACCTTC
CDR3aa: CASSPSGTGRGYTF

len: 16
v_gene: TRBV14
abundance: .
d_gene: .
j_gene: TRBJ1-1
CDR3nt: TGTGCCAGCAGCCTCGGTGGAATGCGGGGGTTCACTGAAGCTTTCTTT
CDR3aa: CASSLGGMRGFTEAFF

len: 17
v_gene: TRBV7-2
abundance: once
d_gene: .
j_gene: TRBJ2-3
CDR3nt: TGTGCCAGCAGCTTAGGCGTTAGCTTGACTAACACAGATACGCAGTATTTT
CDR3aa: CASSLGVSLTNTDTQYF

len: 15
v_gene: TRBV30
abundance: .
d_gene: .
j_gene: TRBJ2-7
CDR3nt: TGTGCCTGGAGTGTACACGGGGGGCGCTCTAACGAGCAGTACTTC
CDR3aa: CAWSVHGGRSNEQYF

len: 15
v_gene: TRBV27
abundance: .
d_gene: .
j_gene: TRBJ1-4
CDR3nt: TGTGCCAGCAGTTTTTATGGGGCTGGCGATGAAAAACTGTTTTTT
CDR3aa: CASSFYGAGDEKLFF

len: 13
v_gene: TRBV19
abundance: .
d_gene: .
j_gene: TRBJ1-1
CDR3nt: TGTGCCAGTAGTATACAGGGGAACACTGAAGCTTTCTTT
CDR3aa: CASSIQGNTEAFF

len: 12
v_gene: TRBV7-8
abundance: .
d_gene: TRBD1
j_gene: TRBJ1-1
CDR3nt: TGTGCCAGCATCACAGGGGGCACTGAAGCTTTCTTT
CDR3aa: CASITGGTEAFF

len: 15
v_gene: TRBV15
abundance: few
d_gene: .
j_gene: TRBJ2-1
CDR3nt: TGTGCCACCAGCAGCAAAACAACTAGCCATTTGGAGCAGTTCTTC
CDR3aa: CATSSKTTSHLEQFF

len: 13
v_gene: TRBV6-5
abundance: .
d_gene: TRBD2
j_gene: TRBJ2-5
CDR3nt: TGTGCCAGCAACAGCGGGACTCAAGAGACCCAGTACTTC
CDR3aa: CASNSGTQETQYF

len: 16
v_gene: TRBV5-4
abundance: .
d_gene: TRBD2
j_gene: TRBJ2-1
CDR3nt: TGTGCCAGCAGAACCGGGACTAGCGGAAACTACAATGAGCAGTTCTTC
CDR3aa: CASRTGTSGNYNEQFF

len: 15
v_gene: TRBV9
abundance: .
d_gene: TRBD2
j_gene: TRBJ2-5
CDR3nt: TGTGCCAGCAGCGTAGTGGGCTCCGGGGGGGAGACCCAGTACTTC
CDR3aa: CASSVVGSGGETQYF

len: 11
v_gene: TRBV6-5
abundance: .
d_gene: .
j_gene: TRBJ2-1
CDR3nt: TGTGCCAGCGTACAGTACAATGAGCAGTTCTTC
CDR3aa: CASVQYNEQFF